This TCR beta chain appears in the sequencing data of a study of blood T cell repertoires in COVID-19. Between the trimmed V and J ends, which lost 0 bases and 5 bases, there was a span of 14 bases. Looked up from germline, CDR1 is SGHTA and CDR2 is FQGNSA. CDR3 size: 15 residues. Assay used: immunoSEQ multiplex PCR; TCRdb lists only in-frame clones, some missing. The data hold a few hundred thousand clones, with around 90% observed a single time. The source of this sequence is a woman in her forties or fifties who had recovered from COVID-19. The J gene is TRBJ2-7, the V gene TRBV7-2; a possible D gene is TRBD1 (6 bases). Sequencing input: peripheral blood. This CDR3 reads CASSLARDMVHEQYF. In nucleotides, the CDR3 is TGTGCCAGCAGCTTAGCACGGGACATGGTACACGAGCAGTACTTC.